These 30 T cell receptor beta chains share one sample of origin, sequenced in a study of cytomegalovirus exposure and HLA in healthy donors. It was with 60 Vbeta and 13 Jbeta primers that the PCR ran. Produced via immunoSEQ multiplex PCR; TCRdb's table is partial and in-frame only. The data include 150,000 or so clones; the top ten clones carry around 1.2%. Material: PBMCs. The receptors here all came from an older woman in good health and CMV-seronegative.

Here the CDR3 reads CASSDRTGPSNQPQHF. The DNA of the CDR3 is TGCGCCAGCAGTGATAGGACAGGGCCTAGCAATCAGCCCCAGCATTTT. This chain connects TRBV10-1 to TRBJ1-5; 8 nucleotides line up with TRBD1. After removal of 3 bases from V and 0 bases from J, the junction contained 4 bases not matched to a gene. The CDR3 loop spans 16 amino acids. The germline V gene has CDR1 WNHNN and CDR2 SYGVQD (reference sequence).

Comment on this clone: Other DNA sequences within the sample encode an identical CDR3. V is TRBV29-1 and J is TRBJ1-1, with 7 bases fitting TRBD1. The CDR3 is made up of 12 amino acids. CDR1 and CDR2 from the germline V gene are SQVTM and ANQGSEA. After removal of 7 bases from V and 2 bases from J, the junction contained 4 bases not matched to a gene. This chain's CDR3 is CSGRQGNTEAFF. The CDR3 DNA is TGCAGCGGTCGACAGGGTAACACTGAAGCTTTCTTT.

The chain joins TRBV5-1 to TRBJ2-1; TRBD2 agrees at 7 bases. This CDR3 region has 16 residues. V was pared by 0 bases and J by 5 bases, with 8 bases of the junction left unmatched. Germline assignment: CDR1 SGHRS and CDR2 YFSETQ. The CDR3 nucleotides are TGCGCCAGCAGCTTGGGTGCGCCGCGGGGGAACAATGAGCAGTTCTTC. It translates to CASSLGAPRGNNEQFF.

The gene calls are TRBV2 and TRBJ2-3; the match to TRBD1 covers 8 bases. J lost 2 bases, V lost 8 bases, and 6 bases had no gene match. The CDR3 has 14 amino acids. Germline values: CDR1 SNHLY, CDR2 FYNNEI. The CDR3 protein is CASWTGLPTDTQYF. The CDR3 DNA sequence: TGTGCCAGCTGGACAGGGCTTCCCACAGATACGCAGTATTTT.

The V and J genes are TRBV5-1 and TRBJ1-2, with 7 bases matching TRBD1. Germline V gene sequence: CDR1 SGHRS, CDR2 YFSETQ. The J segment lost 2 bases and the V segment lost 0 bases, leaving 10 bases of the junction unmatched. CDR3 length equals 17 residues. CDR3 protein: CASSLVALRQGNYGYTF. CDR3 nucleotides: TGCGCCAGCAGCTTGGTTGCCCTTCGACAGGGCAACTATGGCTACACCTTC. The variable domain in full, completed from reference TRBV5-1 and TRBJ1-2, reads KAGVTQTPRYLIKTRGQQVTLSCSPISGHRSVSWYQQTPGQGLQFLFEYFSETQRNKGNFPGRFSGRQFSNSRSEMNVSTLELGDSALYLCASSLVALRQGNYGYTFGSGTRLTVV.

This chain joins TRBV29-1 and TRBJ2-5, with TRBD1 identical over 11 bases. With the DNA end fitting TRBJ2-7 better, the J assignment may be wrong. There are 12 residues in the CDR3. The germline gives CDR1 SQVTM, CDR2 ANQGSEA. The CDR3 region is CSVRTGGGEQYF. Written as DNA, the CDR3 is TGCAGCGTCCGGACAGGGGGCGGCGAGCAGTACTTC.

This chain's CDR3 is CASSRTVQETQYF. CDR3 DNA sequence: TGTGCCAGCAGCCGGACAGTACAAGAGACCCAGTACTTC. The chain links TRBV7-3 to TRBJ2-5; D perhaps matches TRBD1 (6 bases). The CDR3 sequence is 13 residues long. The V end was cut by 5 bases, the J end by 2 bases, with 9 bases between. Germline V lookup: CDR1 SGHTA, CDR2 FQGTGA.

Concerning this clone: Other DNA sequences from this sample encode an identical CDR3 as well. The V call is TRBV11-2, the J call TRBJ2-3, with D possibly being TRBD2 (5 bases). CDR1 and CDR2 from the germline V gene are SGHAT and FQNNGV. The CDR3 covers 19 residues. Trimming shortened V by 4 bases and J by 6 bases, and 29 bases separated the two germline ends. The CDR3 nucleotides read TGTGCCAGCAGCTCCTCAAGCCGGGGTGCTACCCGATTTGTGGATACGCAGTATTTT. Translated: CASSSSSRGATRFVDTQYF.

The chain joins TRBV4-2 to TRBJ2-7; D gene uncertain. Germline V lookup: CDR1 LGHNA, CDR2 YNFKEQ. V lost 1 base, J lost 0 bases, and 7 bases lay in between. This CDR3 contains 14 residues. The CDR3 loop is CASSQGGGSYEQYF. Written as DNA, the CDR3 is TGTGCCAGCAGCCAAGGTGGCGGCTCCTACGAGCAGTACTTC.

The chain combines TRBV5-1 with TRBJ2-7; weak D call: TRBD2 (7 bases). The CDR3 loop spans 16 amino acids. The germline V gene has CDR1 SGHRS and CDR2 YFSETQ. V was trimmed by 0 bases and J by 0 bases, leaving 13 bases between them. The CDR3 DNA reads TGCGCCAGCAGCTTGGGGGGGGGCGACACCTCCTACGAGCAGTACTTC. Its translation is CASSLGGGDTSYEQYF.

The chain links TRBV29-1 to TRBJ2-3; no reliable D call. Trimming removed 2 bases from V and 4 bases from J, with 16 bases in between. Germline V lookup: CDR1 SQVTM, CDR2 ANQGSEA. The CDR3 spans 15 residues. CDR3 sequence (DNA): TGCAGCGTTGAAAGGTTCGGCGGAGAATCAGATACGCAGTATTTT. The encoded protein is CSVERFGGESDTQYF.

The chain combines TRBV9 with TRBJ1-5; 9 bases line up with TRBD1. Per germline, CDR1 SGDLS and CDR2 YYNGEE. With V trimmed by 3 bases and J by 9 bases, 7 bases remained unmatched. The CDR3 loop spans 14 amino acids. DNA of the CDR3: TGTGCCAGCAGCGCGGGACAGGGCGCCTGGCCCCAGCATTTT. Amino acid sequence: CASSAGQGAWPQHF.

The chain uses TRBV2 and TRBJ2-7, with TRBD1 matching over 11 bases. Germline CDR1 SNHLY, CDR2 FYNNEI. The CDR3 consists of 14 residues. Trimming removed 5 bases from V and 4 bases from J; junction bases left unmatched: 4. In nucleotides, the CDR3 is TGTGCCAGCAGTAGAGGACAGGGGGCTTACGAGCAGTACTTC. Its protein product is CASSRGQGAYEQYF.

The chain is built from TRBV7-2 and TRBJ1-2; a possible D gene is TRBD1 (5 bases). This CDR3 comprises 14 residues. Germline loops: CDR1 SGHTA, CDR2 FQGNSA. The V and J ends lost 2 bases and 6 bases respectively, with 13 bases between them. The CDR3 reads CASSLSSREDGYTF. For the CDR3, the DNA is TGTGCCAGCAGCTTATCCTCCAGGGAGGATGGCTACACCTTC.

This sequence joins TRBV6-5 and TRBJ2-7; D gene ambiguous. Trimming took 7 bases from V and 4 from J, leaving 8 bases between them. The V gene's germline CDR1 is MNHEY and CDR2 SVGAGI. This CDR3 has 11 amino acids. In DNA form, the CDR3 reads TGTGCCAGCACCAACGGGTACGAGCAGTACTTC. Translated, it gives CASTNGYEQYF.

This chain joins TRBV14 and TRBJ2-5; TRBD2 aligns across 9 bases. Unmatched junction bases numbered 12, after V lost 5 bases and J lost 5 bases. The CDR3 contains 16 residues. Germline CDR1 is SGHDN and CDR2 is FVKESK. The DNA for the CDR3 is TGTGCCAGCAGCAAATGGATAGCGGGAGCAGGGGAGACCCAGTACTTC. This sequence encodes CASSKWIAGAGETQYF.

CDR3 sequence: CASSLYPGGSGNTIYF. The CDR3 DNA reads TGTGCCAGCAGCTTATATCCAGGGGGCTCTGGAAACACCATATATTTT. This chain joins TRBV7-6 and TRBJ1-3; 7 bases are shared with TRBD1. V gave up 2 bases and J gave up 0 bases; unmatched junction bases: 4. Looked up from germline, CDR1 is SGHVS and CDR2 is FNYEAQ. This CDR3 spans 16 amino acids.

The rearrangement joins TRBV6-5 to TRBJ1-4; no clear D gene. V was shortened by 2 bases and J by 3 bases, with 13 bases between the two germline ends. This CDR3 is 16 amino acids long. Germline CDR1 MNHEY, CDR2 SVGAGI. CDR3 sequence: CASSYAPGSANEKLFF. CDR3 sequence (DNA): TGTGCCAGCAGTTACGCCCCGGGGAGCGCTAATGAAAAACTGTTTTTT.

The V call is TRBV11-1, the J call TRBJ1-1; D not certain. CDR3 size: 14 residues. Looked up from germline, CDR1 is SGHAT and CDR2 is FQDESV (reference sequence). Trimming left V 1 base short and J 1 base short, with 7 bases between. The CDR3 protein is CASSLVSTNTEAFF. As DNA, the CDR3 is TGTGCCAGCAGCTTAGTATCTACGAACACTGAAGCTTTCTTT. Full variable domain (missing parts from reference TRBV11-1 and TRBJ1-1): EAEVAQSPRYKITEKSQAVAFWCDPISGHATLYWYRQILGQGPELLVQFQDESVVDDSQLPKDRFSAERLKGVDSTLKIQPAELGDSAMYLCASSLVSTNTEAFFGQGTRLTVV.

The chain has TRBV5-1 and TRBJ1-2, with TRBD1 matching over 7 bases. The J segment lost 4 bases and the V segment lost 1 base, leaving 4 bases of the junction unmatched. Per germline, CDR1 SGHRS and CDR2 YFSETQ. The CDR3 extends over 14 amino acids. In nucleotides, the CDR3 is TGCGCCAGCAGCTTGACAGGGGCGAGCTATGGCTACACCTTC. Its protein is CASSLTGASYGYTF.

V gene TRBV11-3 combines with J gene TRBJ2-7; D call uncertain. This CDR3 is built from 12 residues. CDR1 is SGHNT, CDR2 YENEEA, per germline. Deletions cut 5 bases from V and 2 bases from J, with 7 bases between. The CDR3 region is CASSPHPYEQYF. Here the CDR3 DNA reads TGTGCCAGCAGCCCCCATCCCTACGAGCAGTACTTC.

The J gene is TRBJ1-5, the V gene TRBV6-7, with D perhaps matching TRBD1 (5 bases). TRBV6-7 carries the ORF label, with uncertain function. The CDR3 covers 11 residues. This chain's CDR3 is CGEGGNQPQHF. DNA of the CDR3: TGTGGGGAAGGGGGCAATCAGCCCCAGCATTTT.

This chain links TRBV7-2 with TRBJ1-2; tentatively, D is TRBD1 (6 bases). V lost 2 bases, J lost 6 bases, and 10 bases lay in between. The V gene's germline CDR1 is SGHTA and CDR2 FQGNSA. CDR3 size: 13 residues. The CDR3 loop is CASSLSGGNGYTF. CDR3 DNA sequence: TGTGCCAGCAGCTTAAGTGGGGGCAATGGCTACACCTTC. Full variable domain (missing parts from reference TRBV7-2 and TRBJ1-2): GAGVSQSPSNKVTEKGKDVELRCDPISGHTALYWYRQSLGQGLEFLIYFQGNSAPDKSGLPSDRFSAERTGGSVSTLTIQRTQQEDSAVYLCASSLSGGNGYTFGSGTRLTVV.

The V call is TRBV7-2, the J call TRBJ1-2; D gene ambiguous. Per germline, CDR1 SGHTA and CDR2 FQGNSA. The V end lost 5 bases, the J end lost 4 bases, and 8 bases lay between the germline ends. The CDR3 loop spans 12 amino acids. The CDR3 protein is CASSVGVYGYTF. Written as DNA, the CDR3 is TGTGCCAGCAGCGTCGGAGTCTATGGCTACACCTTC.

The genes are TRBV6-5 and TRBJ1-5, with TRBD1 as a possible D gene (5 bases). CDR1 is MNHEY, CDR2 SVGAGI, per germline. This CDR3 is 13 amino acids long. Trimming shortened V by 6 bases and J by 5 bases, and 11 bases separated the two germline ends. The CDR3 here is CASSADRYQPQHF. The DNA for the CDR3 is TGTGCCAGCAGCGCCGACAGATATCAGCCCCAGCATTTT.

This chain connects TRBV5-1 to TRBJ2-7, with a possible D match to TRBD2 (5 bases). The ends were cut back, 0 bases at V and 2 bases at J, with 12 bases in the middle. The CDR3 totals 15 residues. The germline V gene has CDR1 SGHRS and CDR2 YFSETQ. Written as DNA, the CDR3 is TGCGCCAGCAGCTTGGTAGGAGGTTTCCCCTACGAGCAGTACTTC. Its translation is CASSLVGGFPYEQYF. Drawing the rest from reference TRBV5-1 and TRBJ2-7, the complete variable domain is KAGVTQTPRYLIKTRGQQVTLSCSPISGHRSVSWYQQTPGQGLQFLFEYFSETQRNKGNFPGRFSGRQFSNSRSEMNVSTLELGDSALYLCASSLVGGFPYEQYFGPGTRLTVT.

V is TRBV18 and J is TRBJ2-7; the D gene is possibly TRBD1 (6 bases). Germline V gene sequence: CDR1 KGHSH, CDR2 LQKENI. V lost 3 bases and J lost 4, with 19 bases in between. CDR3 size: 16 residues. The CDR3: CASSPQSGVTSYEQYF. The CDR3 coding sequence is TGTGCCAGCTCACCCCAATCAGGGGTAACATCATACGAGCAGTACTTC.

The V gene is TRBV10-1, the J gene TRBJ1-1; a weak D match, TRBD1 (5 bases). The CDR3 covers 13 residues. V shed 5 bases and J shed 1 base, with 8 bases lying between them. CDR1 and CDR2 (germline): WNHNN, SYGVQD (reference sequence). The CDR3 protein is CASSYRKNTEAFF. The CDR3 bases are TGCGCCAGCAGTTACAGGAAGAACACTGAAGCTTTCTTT.

The chain has TRBV2 and TRBJ1-6; D is possibly TRBD1 (6 bases). Per germline, CDR1 SNHLY and CDR2 FYNNEI. V shed 4 bases and J shed 5 bases, with 15 bases lying between them. The CDR3 covers 16 residues. For the CDR3, the DNA is TGTGCCAGCAGTGTAACAGGGTATATAAATAATTCACCCCTCCACTTT. Translation: CASSVTGYINNSPLHF. Full variable domain (missing parts from reference TRBV2 and TRBJ1-6): EPEVTQTPSHQVTQMGQEVILRCVPISNHLYFYWYRQILGQKVEFLVSFYNNEISEKSEIFDDQFSVERPDGSNFTLKIRSTKLEDSAMYFCASSVTGYINNSPLHFGNGTRLTVT.

This sequence joins TRBV10-3 and TRBJ2-3, with 11 bases that match TRBD2. The CDR3 spans 17 residues. From germline, CDR1 is ENHRY and CDR2 SYGVKD. Trimming cost V 0 bases and J 0 bases; bases outside gene matches: 2. CDR3 nucleotides: TGTGCCATCAGTGAGTCGCTAGCGGGGGGAAGCACAGATACGCAGTATTTT. This encodes CAISESLAGGSTDTQYF.